This T cell receptor (beta chain) came from a study of blood T cell repertoires in COVID-19. Looking at the study overall: The cDNA or gDNA used as material had been derived from T cells, B-cell-depleted T cells, or PBMCs.

The CDR3 consists of 17 residues. The germline CDR1 and CDR2 sequences are LGHDT and YNNKEL (reference sequence). Trimming at V came to 4 bases and at J to 4 bases, leaving 7 bases not matched to a gene. This clone came up a few times. Patients from Seattle were sampled longitudinally, starting during active infection. Original data processing: The authors estimated nucleated cell counts from reference gene primer amplification. The data were produced by immunoSEQ multiplex PCR, yet TCRdb's version contains in-frame clones alone and is incomplete. That table is the source of V, J and clone size, and D and trimming were worked out from the DNA. The table records 150,000 or so clones, around 85% of them present only once.

The sequenced sample consisted of peripheral blood. This receptor was taken from an older woman with COVID-19, enrolled during active disease. The rearrangement uses TRBV3-1 (or the pseudogene TRBV3-2) and TRBJ2-1, with 13 bases matching TRBD2. The CDR3 DNA sequence: TGTGCCAGCAGCCGGACTAGCGGGGGAGCCATTTACAATGAGCAGTTCTTC. It translates to CASSRTSGGAIYNEQFF.